One sample yielded the 3 T cell receptor beta chains listed below, sequenced in a study of T-cell memory formation after mild COVID-19 (TCRdb year 2021). The library was obtained by 5' RACE. Sequenced on an Illumina NovaSeq 6000. TCRdb reprocessed the public reads (quality trimming at Q25 with fastp, clone calling with MiXCR) and kept in-frame beta chains. Under each unique CDR3 protein, matching rows form one entry showing the most common genes and DNA. This sample holds under 450,000 distinct CDR3 sequences; under 25% were observed only once. Roughly 14% of the sample lies in the top ten. Material: PBMCs or a T cell subset sorted from them (not recorded which). The origin of the receptors is an adult woman who had mild COVID-19 (a few samples of this study predate the infection). The sample titles of this study are shuffled in the database, so cell type and time point are left out; the donor was told from shared clones.

The rearrangement links TRBV9 to TRBJ2-7; 12 bases fit TRBD2. Trimming cost V 4 bases and J 5 bases; bases outside gene matches: 7. This CDR3 spans 15 amino acids. Germline V lookup: CDR1 SGDLS, CDR2 YYNGEE. DNA of the CDR3: TGTGCCAGCAGCACTCGACTAGCGGGAGTAAACGAGCAGTACTTC. It is translated as CASSTRLAGVNEQYF.

V gene TRBV11-3 combines with J gene TRBJ1-1; D not certain. CDR1 is SGHNT, CDR2 YENEEA, per germline. The CDR3 extends over 14 amino acids. Trimming shortened V by 5 bases and J by 1 base, and 11 bases separated the two germline ends. The CDR3 region is CASSMDGPNTEAFF. The CDR3 DNA sequence: TGTGCCAGCAGCATGGACGGCCCGAACACTGAAGCTTTCTTT.

This clonotype was observed a handful of times. The chain recombines TRBV25-1 with TRBJ2-1; tentative D call: TRBD1 (6 bases). Germline V lookup: CDR1 MGHDK, CDR2 SYGVNS. Trimming took off 8 bases at V and 0 bases at J, with 11 bases between the two ends. The CDR3 contains 14 residues. The CDR3 nucleotides are TGTGCCAGCGTACCACAGGGCTCCTACAATGAGCAGTTCTTC. It translates to CASVPQGSYNEQFF.